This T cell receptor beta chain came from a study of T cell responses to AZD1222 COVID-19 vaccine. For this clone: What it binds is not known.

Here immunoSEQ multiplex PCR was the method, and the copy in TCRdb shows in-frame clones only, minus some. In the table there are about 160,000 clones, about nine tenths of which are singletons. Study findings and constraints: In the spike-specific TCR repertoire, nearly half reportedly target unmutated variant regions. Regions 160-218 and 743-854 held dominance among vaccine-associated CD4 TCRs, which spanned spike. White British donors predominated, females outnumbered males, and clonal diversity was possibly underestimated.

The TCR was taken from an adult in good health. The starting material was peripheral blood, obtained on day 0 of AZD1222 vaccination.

The CDR3: CATPGLQGQRPQHF. CDR3 nucleotide sequence: TGTGCCACCCCCGGCTTACAGGGTCAAAGGCCCCAGCATTTT. V is TRBV24-1 and J is TRBJ1-5; tentatively, D is TRBD1 (6 bases). The CDR3 is made up of 14 amino acids. Trimming took 9 bases from V and 9 from J, leaving 20 bases between them. Germline values: CDR1 KGHDR, CDR2 SFDVKD.